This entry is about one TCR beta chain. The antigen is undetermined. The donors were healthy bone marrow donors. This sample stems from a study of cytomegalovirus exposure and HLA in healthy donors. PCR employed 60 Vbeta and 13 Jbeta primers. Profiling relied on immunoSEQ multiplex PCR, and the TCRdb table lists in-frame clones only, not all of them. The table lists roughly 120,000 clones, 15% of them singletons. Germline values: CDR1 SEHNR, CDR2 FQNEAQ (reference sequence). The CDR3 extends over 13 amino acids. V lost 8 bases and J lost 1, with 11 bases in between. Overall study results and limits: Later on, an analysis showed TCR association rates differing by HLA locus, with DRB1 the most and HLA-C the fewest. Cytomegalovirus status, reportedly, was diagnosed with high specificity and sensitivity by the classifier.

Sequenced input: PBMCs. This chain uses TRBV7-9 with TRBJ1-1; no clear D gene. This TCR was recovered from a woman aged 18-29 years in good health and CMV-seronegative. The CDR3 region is CASGYFGNTEAFF. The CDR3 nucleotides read TGTGCCAGCGGCTACTTTGGGAACACTGAAGCTTTCTTT.